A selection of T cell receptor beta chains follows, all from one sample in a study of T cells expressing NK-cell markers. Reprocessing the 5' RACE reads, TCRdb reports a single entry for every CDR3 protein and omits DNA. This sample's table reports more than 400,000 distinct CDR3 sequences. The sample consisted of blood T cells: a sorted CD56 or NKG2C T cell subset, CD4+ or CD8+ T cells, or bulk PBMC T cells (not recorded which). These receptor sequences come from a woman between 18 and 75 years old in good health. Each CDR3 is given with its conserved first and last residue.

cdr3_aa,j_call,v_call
CASSAIQGPYNEQFF,TRBJ2-1,TRBV9
CASGATGISYNEQFF,TRBJ2-1,TRBV19
CASSLLPGLAGYNEQFF,TRBJ2-1,TRBV7-2
CASSLGLAGYSTDTQYF,TRBJ2-3,TRBV7-3
CASSLSGGVEAFF,TRBJ1-1,TRBV5-1
CASSVGGTTNEQFF,TRBJ2-1,TRBV3-1
CASSLGVATEAFF,TRBJ1-1,TRBV7-9
CSAARGGGPYGYTF,TRBJ1-2,TRBV20-1
CSVDGTDLWTDTQYF,TRBJ2-3,TRBV29-1
CASSTTRRGGYNEQFF,TRBJ2-1,TRBV7-9
CSATLAGGNTGELFF,TRBJ2-2,TRBV20-1
CASSNTGTHTGELFF,TRBJ2-2,TRBV5-1
CASGEWANYGYTF,TRBJ1-2,TRBV28
CASSLRVQGFSGNTIYF,TRBJ1-3,TRBV7-2
CAWSIGRRYEQYF,TRBJ2-7,TRBV30
CSALTGMNEQFF,TRBJ2-1,TRBV20-1